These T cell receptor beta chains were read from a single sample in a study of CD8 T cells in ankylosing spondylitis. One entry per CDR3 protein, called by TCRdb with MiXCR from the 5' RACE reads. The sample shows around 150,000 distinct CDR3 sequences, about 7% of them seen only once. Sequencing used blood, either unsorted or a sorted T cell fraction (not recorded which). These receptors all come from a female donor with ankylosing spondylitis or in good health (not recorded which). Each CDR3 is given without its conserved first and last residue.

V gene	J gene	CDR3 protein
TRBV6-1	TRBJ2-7	ASRRQQRNEQY
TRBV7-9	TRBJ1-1	ASSPWTGMNTEAF
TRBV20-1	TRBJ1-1	SASLGIGNTEAF
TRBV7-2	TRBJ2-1	ASSLAVPAGGYNEQF
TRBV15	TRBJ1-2	ATSRAGFTYGYT
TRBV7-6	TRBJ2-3	ASSLGLALDTQY
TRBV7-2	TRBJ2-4	ASSLGLGVAKNIQY
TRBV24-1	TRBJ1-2	ATSDFTRGGGYT
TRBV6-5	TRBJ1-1	ASSESDSEAF
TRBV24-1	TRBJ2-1	ATSDKRGGLNEQF
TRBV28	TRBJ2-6	ASSLRGSGANVLT
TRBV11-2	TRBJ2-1	ASSLDGGQGREQF
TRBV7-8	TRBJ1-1	ASSLVRGSYTEAF
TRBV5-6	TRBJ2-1	ASIGKLQVRRNEQF
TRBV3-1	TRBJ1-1	ASSQISGDWNTEAF
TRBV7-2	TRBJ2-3	ASSPPWPSGGDTQY